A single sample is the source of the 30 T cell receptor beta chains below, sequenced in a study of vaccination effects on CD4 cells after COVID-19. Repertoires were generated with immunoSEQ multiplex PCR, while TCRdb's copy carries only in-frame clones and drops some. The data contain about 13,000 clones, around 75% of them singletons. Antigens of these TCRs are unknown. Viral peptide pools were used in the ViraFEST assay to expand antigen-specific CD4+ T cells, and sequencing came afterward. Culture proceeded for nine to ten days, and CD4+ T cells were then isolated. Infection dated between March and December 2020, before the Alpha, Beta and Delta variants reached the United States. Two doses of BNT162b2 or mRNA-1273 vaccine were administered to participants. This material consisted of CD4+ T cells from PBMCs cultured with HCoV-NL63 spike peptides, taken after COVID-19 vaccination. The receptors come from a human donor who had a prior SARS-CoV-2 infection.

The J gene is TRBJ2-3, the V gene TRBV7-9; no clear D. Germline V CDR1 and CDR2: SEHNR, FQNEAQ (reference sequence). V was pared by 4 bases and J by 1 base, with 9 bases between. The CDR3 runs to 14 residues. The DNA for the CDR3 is TGTGCCAGCAGCTCCCCCTGGGGCACAGATACGCAGTATTTT. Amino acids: CASSSPWGTDTQYF.

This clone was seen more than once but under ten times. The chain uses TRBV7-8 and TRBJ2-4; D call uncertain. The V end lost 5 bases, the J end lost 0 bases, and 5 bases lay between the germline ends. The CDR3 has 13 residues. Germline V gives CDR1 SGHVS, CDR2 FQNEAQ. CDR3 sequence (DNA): TGTGCCAGCAGCCGACTAGCCAAAAACATTCAGTACTTC. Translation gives CASSRLAKNIQYF.

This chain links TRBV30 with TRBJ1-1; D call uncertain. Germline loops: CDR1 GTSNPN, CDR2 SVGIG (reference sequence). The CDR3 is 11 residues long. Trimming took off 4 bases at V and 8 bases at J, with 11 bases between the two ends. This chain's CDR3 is CAWMVNGEAFF. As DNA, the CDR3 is TGTGCCTGGATGGTCAACGGGGAAGCTTTCTTT.

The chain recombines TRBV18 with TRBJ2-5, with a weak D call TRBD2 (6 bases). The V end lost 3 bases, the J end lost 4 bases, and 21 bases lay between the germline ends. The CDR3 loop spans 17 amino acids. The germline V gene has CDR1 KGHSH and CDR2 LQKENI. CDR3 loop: CASSPRSRGRGGETQYF. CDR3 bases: TGTGCCAGCTCACCCCGGAGTCGAGGGCGGGGAGGAGAGACCCAGTACTTC.

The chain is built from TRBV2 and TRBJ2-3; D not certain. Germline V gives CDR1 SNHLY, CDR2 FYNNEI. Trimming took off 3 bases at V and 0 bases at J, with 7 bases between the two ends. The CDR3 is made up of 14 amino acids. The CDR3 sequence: CASSDITSTDTQYF. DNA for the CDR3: TGTGCCAGCAGTGACATCACTAGCACAGATACGCAGTATTTT. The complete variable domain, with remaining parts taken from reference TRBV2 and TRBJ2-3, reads EPEVTQTPSHQVTQMGQEVILRCVPISNHLYFYWYRQILGQKVEFLVSFYNNEISEKSEIFDDQFSVERPDGSNFTLKIRSTKLEDSAMYFCASSDITSTDTQYFGPGTRLTVL.

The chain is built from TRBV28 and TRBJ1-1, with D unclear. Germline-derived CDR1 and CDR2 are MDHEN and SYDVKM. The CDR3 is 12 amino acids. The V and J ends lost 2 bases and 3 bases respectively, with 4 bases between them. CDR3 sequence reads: CASSLTYTEAFF. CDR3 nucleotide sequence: TGTGCCAGCAGTTTAACGTACACTGAAGCTTTCTTT.

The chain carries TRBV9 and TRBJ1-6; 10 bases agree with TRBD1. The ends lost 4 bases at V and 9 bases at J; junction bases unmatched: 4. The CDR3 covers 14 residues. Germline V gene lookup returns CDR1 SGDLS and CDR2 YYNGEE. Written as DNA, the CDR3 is TGTGCCAGCAGCTTAGACAGGGGGCCTTCACCCCTCCACTTT. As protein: CASSLDRGPSPLHF.

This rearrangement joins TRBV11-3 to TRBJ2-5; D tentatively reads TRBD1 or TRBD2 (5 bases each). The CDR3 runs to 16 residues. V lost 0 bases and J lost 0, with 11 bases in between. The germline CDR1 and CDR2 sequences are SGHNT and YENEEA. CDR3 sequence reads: CASSLEGWGYQETQYF. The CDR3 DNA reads TGTGCCAGCAGCTTAGAGGGTTGGGGGTACCAAGAGACCCAGTACTTC.

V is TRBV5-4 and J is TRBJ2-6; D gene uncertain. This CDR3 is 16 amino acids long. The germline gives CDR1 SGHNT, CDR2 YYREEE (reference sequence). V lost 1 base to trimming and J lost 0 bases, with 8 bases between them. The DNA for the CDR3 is TGTGCCAGCAGCTTGTTAATCGGCTCTGGGGCCAACGTCCTGACTTTC. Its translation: CASSLLIGSGANVLTF.

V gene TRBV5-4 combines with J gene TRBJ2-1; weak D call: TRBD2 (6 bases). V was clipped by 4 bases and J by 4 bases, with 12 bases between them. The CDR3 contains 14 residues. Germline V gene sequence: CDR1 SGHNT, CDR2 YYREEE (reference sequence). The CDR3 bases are TGTGCCAGCAGCGAGACTAGGTCTTACAATGAGCAGTTCTTC. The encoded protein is CASSETRSYNEQFF.

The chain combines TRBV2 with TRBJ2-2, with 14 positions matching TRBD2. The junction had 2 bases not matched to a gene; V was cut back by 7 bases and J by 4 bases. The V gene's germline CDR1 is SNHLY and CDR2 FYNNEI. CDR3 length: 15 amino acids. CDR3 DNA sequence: TGTGCCAGCACTGGGACTAGCGGGGGCACCGGGGAGCTGTTTTTT. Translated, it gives CASTGTSGGTGELFF. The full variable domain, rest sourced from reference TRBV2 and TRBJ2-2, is EPEVTQTPSHQVTQMGQEVILRCVPISNHLYFYWYRQILGQKVEFLVSFYNNEISEKSEIFDDQFSVERPDGSNFTLKIRSTKLEDSAMYFCASTGTSGGTGELFFGEGSRLTVL.

In DNA form, the CDR3 reads TGTGCCAGCAGTGAACGGGACACCGGAAGGAAGCCCCAGCATTTT. Protein product: CASSERDTGRKPQHF. The V and J genes are TRBV6-1 and TRBJ1-5; TRBD1 is a possible D gene (6 bases). CDR3 length: 15 residues. Between the trimmed V and J ends, which lost 2 bases and 8 bases, there was a span of 16 bases. Germline V gene lookup returns CDR1 MNHNS and CDR2 SASEGT.

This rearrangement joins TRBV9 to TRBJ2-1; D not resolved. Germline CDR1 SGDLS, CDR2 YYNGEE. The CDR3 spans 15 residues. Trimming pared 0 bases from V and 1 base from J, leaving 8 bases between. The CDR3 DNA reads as TGTGCCAGCAGCGTAGACGGTCTTTCCTACAATGAGCAGTTCTTC. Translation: CASSVDGLSYNEQFF.

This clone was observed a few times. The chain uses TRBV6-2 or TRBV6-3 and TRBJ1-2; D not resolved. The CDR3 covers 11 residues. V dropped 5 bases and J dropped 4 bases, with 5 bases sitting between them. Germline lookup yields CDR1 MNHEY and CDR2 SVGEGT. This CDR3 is CASSKGYGYTF. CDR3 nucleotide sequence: TGTGCCAGCAGTAAGGGCTATGGCTACACCTTC.

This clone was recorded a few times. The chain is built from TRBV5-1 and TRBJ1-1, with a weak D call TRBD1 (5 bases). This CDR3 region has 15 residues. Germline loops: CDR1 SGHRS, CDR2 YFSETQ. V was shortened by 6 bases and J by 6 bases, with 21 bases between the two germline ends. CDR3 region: CASTRGGEGSPEAFF. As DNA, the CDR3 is TGCGCCAGCACGCGGGGGGGGGAAGGGTCTCCTGAAGCTTTCTTT. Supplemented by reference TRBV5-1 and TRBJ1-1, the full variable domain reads KAGVTQTPRYLIKTRGQQVTLSCSPISGHRSVSWYQQTPGQGLQFLFEYFSETQRNKGNFPGRFSGRQFSNSRSEMNVSTLELGDSALYLCASTRGGEGSPEAFFGQGTRLTVV.

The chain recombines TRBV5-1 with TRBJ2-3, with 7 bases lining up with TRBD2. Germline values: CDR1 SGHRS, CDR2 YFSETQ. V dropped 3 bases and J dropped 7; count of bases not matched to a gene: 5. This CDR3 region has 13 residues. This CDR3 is CASSWEGSNTQYF. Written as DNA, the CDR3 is TGCGCCAGCAGCTGGGAGGGGTCCAATACGCAGTATTTT.

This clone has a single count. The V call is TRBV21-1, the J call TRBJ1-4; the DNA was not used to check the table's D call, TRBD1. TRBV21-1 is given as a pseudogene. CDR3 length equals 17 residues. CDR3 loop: CASSKEMTGGFCEKLFF. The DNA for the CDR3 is TGTGCCAGCAGCAAAGAAATGACAGGGGGCTTCTGTGAAAAACTGTTTTTT.

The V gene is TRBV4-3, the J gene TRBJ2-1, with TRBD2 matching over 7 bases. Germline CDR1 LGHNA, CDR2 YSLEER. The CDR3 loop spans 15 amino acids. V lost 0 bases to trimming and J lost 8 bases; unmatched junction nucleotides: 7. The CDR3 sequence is CASSQEWEGRYEQFF. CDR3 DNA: TGCGCCAGCAGCCAAGAATGGGAGGGCCGATATGAGCAGTTCTTC.

The CDR3 bases are TGCGCCAGCAGCCGGACTAGCGGGAGGGTCTACAATGAGCAGTTCTTC. Translated, it gives CASSRTSGRVYNEQFF. This sequence joins TRBV5-1 and TRBJ2-1, with TRBD2 matching 15 bases. The CDR3 spans 16 residues. From germline, CDR1 is SGHRS and CDR2 YFSETQ. V lost 4 bases, J lost 3 bases, and 2 bases stayed unmatched.

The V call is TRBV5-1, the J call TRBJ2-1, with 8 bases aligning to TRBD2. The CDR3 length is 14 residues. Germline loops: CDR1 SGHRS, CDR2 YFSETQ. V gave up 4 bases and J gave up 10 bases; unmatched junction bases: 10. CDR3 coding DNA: TGCGCCAGCAGCGGCGGGAGGTTAGGAGCAGAGCAGTTCTTC. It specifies CASSGGRLGAEQFF.

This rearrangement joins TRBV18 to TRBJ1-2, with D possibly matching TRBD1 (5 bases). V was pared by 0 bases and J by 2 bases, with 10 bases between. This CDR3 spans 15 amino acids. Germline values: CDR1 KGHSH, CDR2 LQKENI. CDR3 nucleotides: TGTGCCAGCTCACCACCGGGGCCACAGAACTATGGCTACACCTTC. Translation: CASSPPGPQNYGYTF.

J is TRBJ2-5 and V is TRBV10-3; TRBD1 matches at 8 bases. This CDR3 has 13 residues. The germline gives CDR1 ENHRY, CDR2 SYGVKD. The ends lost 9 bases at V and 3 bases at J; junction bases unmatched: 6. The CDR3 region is CAISTGEEETQYF. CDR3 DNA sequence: TGTGCCATATCGACAGGGGAGGAAGAGACCCAGTACTTC.

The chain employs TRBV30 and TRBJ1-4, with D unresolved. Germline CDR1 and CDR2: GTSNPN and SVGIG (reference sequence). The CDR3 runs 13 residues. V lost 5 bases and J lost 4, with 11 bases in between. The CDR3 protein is CAWDQSHNEKLFF. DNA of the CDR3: TGTGCCTGGGACCAAAGCCATAATGAAAAACTGTTTTTT.

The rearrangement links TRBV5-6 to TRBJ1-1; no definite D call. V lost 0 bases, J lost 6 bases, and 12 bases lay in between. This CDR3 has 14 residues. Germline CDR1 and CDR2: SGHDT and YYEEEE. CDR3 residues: CASSLARVGAEAFF. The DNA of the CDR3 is TGTGCCAGCAGCTTGGCCCGGGTTGGGGCTGAAGCTTTCTTT.

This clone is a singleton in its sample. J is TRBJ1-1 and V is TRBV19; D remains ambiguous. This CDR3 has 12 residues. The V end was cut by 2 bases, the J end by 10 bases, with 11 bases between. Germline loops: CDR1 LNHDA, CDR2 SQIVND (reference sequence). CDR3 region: CASSIQETSAFF. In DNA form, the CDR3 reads TGTGCCAGTAGTATACAGGAGACTTCAGCTTTCTTT.

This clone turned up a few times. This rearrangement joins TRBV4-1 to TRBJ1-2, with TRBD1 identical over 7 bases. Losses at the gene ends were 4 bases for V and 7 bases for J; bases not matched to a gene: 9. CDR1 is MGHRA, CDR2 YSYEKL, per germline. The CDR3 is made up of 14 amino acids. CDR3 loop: CASSPSDRIRGYTF. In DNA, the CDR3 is TGCGCCAGCAGCCCCTCGGACAGGATCCGTGGCTACACCTTC.

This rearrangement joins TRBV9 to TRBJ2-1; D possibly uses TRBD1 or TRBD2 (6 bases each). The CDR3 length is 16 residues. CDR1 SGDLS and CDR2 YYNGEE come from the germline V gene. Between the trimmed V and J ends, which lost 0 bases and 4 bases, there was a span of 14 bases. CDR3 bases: TGTGCCAGCAGCGTAGTGGGTCGGGGGCCATACAATGAGCAGTTCTTC. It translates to CASSVVGRGPYNEQFF.

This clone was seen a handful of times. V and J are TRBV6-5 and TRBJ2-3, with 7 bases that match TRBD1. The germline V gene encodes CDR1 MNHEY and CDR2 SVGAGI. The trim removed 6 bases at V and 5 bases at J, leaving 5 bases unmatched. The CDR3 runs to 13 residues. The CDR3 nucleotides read TGTGCCAGCAGCCGAAACAGGGGAGATACGCAGTATTTT. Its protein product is CASSRNRGDTQYF.

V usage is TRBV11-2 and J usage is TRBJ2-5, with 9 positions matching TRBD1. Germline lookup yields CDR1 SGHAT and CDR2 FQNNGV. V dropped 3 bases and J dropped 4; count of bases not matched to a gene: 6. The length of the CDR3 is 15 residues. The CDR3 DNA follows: TGTGCCAGCAGCTTCAATACAGGGGGCGCAGAGACCCAGTACTTC. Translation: CASSFNTGGAETQYF.

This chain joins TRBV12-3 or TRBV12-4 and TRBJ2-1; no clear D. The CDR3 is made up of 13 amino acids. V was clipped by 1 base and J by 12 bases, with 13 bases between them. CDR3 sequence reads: CASSLVATPRQFF. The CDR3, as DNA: TGTGCCAGCAGTTTAGTCGCAACTCCAAGGCAGTTCTTC.